Each of the 27 T cell receptor beta chains below was sequenced from the same sample in a study of blood T cells in healthy people across ages. Then a second PCR, running roughly 7 to 11 cycles, was carried out with a sample-barcoded 5' primer and a J-beta primer mix. MiXCR was run by TCRdb on the 5' RACE reads, yielding one entry per CDR3 protein. The table has about 940,000 distinct CDR3 sequences, 48% seen once. What was sequenced was blood. The receptors derive from a man younger than 45 in good health.

As regards this clonotype: The junction differs from germline at one of its ends, possibly a read error. This rearrangement joins TRBV12-3 or TRBV12-4 to TRBJ2-3, with D uncertain. This CDR3 has 15 amino acids. The chain's CDR3 is CVSSLSGFGTDTQYF. In nucleotides, the CDR3 is TGTGTCAGCAGTTTGTCCGGGTTTGGCACAGATACGCAGTATTTT.

The CDR3 here is CASSSRAWGEQFF. DNA for the CDR3: TGTGCCAGCAGTTCACGGGCTTGGGGTGAGCAGTTCTTC. The gene calls are TRBV7-9 and TRBJ2-1; D remains unclear. Trimming left V 6 bases short and J 9 bases short, with 15 bases between. In germline, CDR1 is SEHNR, CDR2 FQNEAQ (reference sequence). The CDR3 contains 13 residues.

V gene TRBV3-1 combines with J gene TRBJ2-5, with 12 nucleotides matching TRBD1. The CDR3 runs to 15 residues. Looked up from germline, CDR1 is LGHDT and CDR2 is YNNKEL (reference sequence). V lost 2 bases and J lost 13; bases outside the gene matches: 11. CDR3 sequence reads: CASSQPGTGGVERYF. The CDR3 DNA is TGTGCCAGCAGCCAACCCGGGACAGGGGGCGTAGAGCGGTACTTC.

This clonotype was seen a few times. This rearrangement joins TRBV7-9 to TRBJ2-1; D remains unclear. Trimming removed 2 bases at V and 7 bases at J, with 12 bases between. The CDR3 is made up of 14 amino acids. The germline CDR1 and CDR2 sequences are SEHNR and FQNEAQ (reference sequence). CDR3 amino acids: CASSLSGPANEQFF. The DNA of the CDR3 is TGTGCCAGCAGCTTATCTGGCCCCGCAAATGAGCAGTTCTTC.

This chain joins TRBV9 and TRBJ2-3, with 8 bases fitting TRBD2. From germline, CDR1 is SGDLS and CDR2 YYNGEE. V lost 0 bases and J lost 0; bases outside the gene matches: 9. The CDR3 length is 18 residues. CDR3 DNA: TGTGCCAGCAGCGTAGAACTAGCCGGGGGGGTTAGCACAGATACGCAGTATTTT. Translation: CASSVELAGGVSTDTQYF. The variable domain in full, completed from reference TRBV9 and TRBJ2-3, reads DSGVTQTPKHLITATGQRVTLRCSPRSGDLSVYWYQQSLDQGLQFLIQYYNGEERAKGNILERFSAQQFPDLHSELNLSSLELGDSALYFCASSVELAGGVSTDTQYFGPGTRLTVL.

The genes are TRBV10-3 and TRBJ1-1; no firm D call. Trimming left V 6 bases short and J 7 bases short, with 15 bases between. The CDR3 runs to 13 residues. CDR1 and CDR2 from the germline V gene are ENHRY and SYGVKD. The CDR3 is CAIRNQDGNEAFF. CDR3 nucleotide sequence: TGTGCCATCAGAAACCAGGACGGGAATGAAGCTTTCTTT.

A word on this clonotype: Relative to the germline gene, one junction end is altered; a read error may explain this. This chain links TRBV7-6 with TRBJ2-3; TRBD2 agrees at 10 bases. The CDR3 has 17 residues. Germline V lookup: CDR1 SGHVS, CDR2 FNYEAQ. For the CDR3, the DNA is TGTGTCAGCAGCGTAGAGGCTAGCGGGGGCGCAACAGATACGCAGTATTTT. It specifies CVSSVEASGGATDTQYF.

This clonotype has more than one count but fewer than ten. One end of the junction varies from germline; a read error may be responsible. The chain links TRBV4-1 to TRBJ2-1; tentatively, D is TRBD1 (5 bases). The germline gives CDR1 MGHRA, CDR2 YSYEKL. The CDR3 runs to 16 residues. The CDR3 sequence: CVSRVVDMVSYNEQFF. The CDR3, as DNA: TGCGTCAGCAGGGTGGTGGACATGGTGTCCTACAATGAGCAGTTCTTC.

This clonotype has a handful of counts. The V call is TRBV6-6, the J call TRBJ1-1; possible D gene TRBD1, 5 bases. The CDR3 loop spans 15 amino acids. Germline lookup yields CDR1 MNHNY and CDR2 SVGAGI (reference sequence). Between the trimmed V and J ends, which lost 0 bases and 0 bases, there was a span of 8 bases. In DNA form, the CDR3 reads TGTGCCAGCAGTTACTCTAGGGGCCTGAACACTGAAGCTTTCTTT. This encodes CASSYSRGLNTEAFF.

In this sample, this clonotype turned up once. The chain carries TRBV2 and TRBJ2-6, with D tentatively TRBD2 (6 bases). V was cut by 4 bases and J by 4 bases, with 17 bases left in between. This CDR3 region has 17 residues. Per the germline V gene, CDR1 is SNHLY and CDR2 is FYNNEI. The CDR3 here is CASSGLGGSSGANVLTF. The CDR3 DNA follows: TGTGCCAGCAGTGGATTGGGGGGATCATCCGGGGCCAACGTCCTGACTTTC.

The chain links TRBV3-1 to TRBJ1-2; TRBD1 matches at 9 bases. From germline, CDR1 is LGHDT and CDR2 YNNKEL (reference sequence). The V segment lost 0 bases and the J segment 8 bases; nucleotides outside the gene matches: 10. The CDR3 runs 16 residues. The CDR3, as DNA: TGTGCCAGCAGCCAAGATGTGACAGGGGGGACCTTCGGCTACACCTTC. Translation: CASSQDVTGGTFGYTF.

The chain uses TRBV28 and TRBJ2-7; a possible D gene is TRBD2 (6 bases). Looked up from germline, CDR1 is MDHEN and CDR2 is SYDVKM. The CDR3 consists of 14 residues. Trimming removed 8 bases from V and 10 bases from J, with 24 bases in between. As DNA, the CDR3 is TGTGCCAGCGCGATCGGGGGTGTTCAGGAGGCCCAGTACTTC. Translation: CASAIGGVQEAQYF.

The chain carries TRBV4-3 and TRBJ1-2; D is undetermined. The CDR3 spans 13 residues. Germline-derived CDR1 and CDR2 are LGHNA and YSLEER. V lost 4 bases and J 8 bases, leaving 14 bases between the germline ends. The CDR3 DNA sequence: TGCGCCAGCAGCCGGCTCGGATCAGAAGGCTACACCTTC. The encoded protein is CASSRLGSEGYTF.

This chain uses TRBV28 with TRBJ2-1; D is uncertain. The CDR3 length is 13 residues. Germline V gene sequence: CDR1 MDHEN, CDR2 SYDVKM. The V gene lost 11 bases and the J gene lost 0 bases, with 11 bases spanning the gap. The CDR3 DNA follows: TGTGCCGCAGCAGGCAGCTCCTACAATGAGCAGTTCTTC. Protein sequence: CAAAGSSYNEQFF.

The chain joins TRBV27 to TRBJ2-7; 8 nucleotides align to TRBD1. Per the germline V gene, CDR1 is MNHEY and CDR2 is SMNVEV (reference sequence). The CDR3 is 15 amino acids. The V gene end was trimmed by 5 bases and the J gene end by 1 base; junction bases not matched to a gene: 7. CDR3 region: CASSRQGSGSYEQYF. CDR3 nucleotide sequence: TGTGCCAGCAGTAGACAGGGGAGCGGGTCCTACGAGCAGTACTTC.

This chain joins TRBV3-1 and TRBJ2-3; maybe TRBD1 (6 bases). The CDR3 contains 17 residues. V shed 2 bases and J shed 0 bases, with 15 bases lying between them. CDR1 is LGHDT, CDR2 YNNKEL, per germline (reference sequence). The CDR3 DNA follows: TGTGCCAGCAGCCAATTTGTAACAGGGTATAGCACAGATACGCAGTATTTT. Protein sequence: CASSQFVTGYSTDTQYF.

The chain links TRBV3-1 to TRBJ2-3, with a tentative D call TRBD2 (6 bases). The CDR3 has 12 residues. V lost 3 bases and J 10 bases, leaving 11 bases between the germline ends. CDR1 LGHDT and CDR2 YNNKEL come from the germline V gene (reference sequence). In DNA, the CDR3 is TGTGCCAGCAGCCAGGAGGGGTTAGCGCAGTATTTT. Translated: CASSQEGLAQYF.

This rearrangement joins TRBV7-2 to TRBJ2-7; 8 nucleotides line up with TRBD1. V shed 4 bases, J shed 2 bases, and the junction held 4 bases outside the gene matches. The CDR3 runs to 14 residues. CDR1 and CDR2 from the germline V gene are SGHTA and FQGNSA. The CDR3 DNA reads as TGTGCCAGCAGCTCTACAGGGGGAGCCTACGAGCAGTACTTC. Its translation: CASSSTGGAYEQYF.

This clonotype was seen a handful of times. The CDR3 DNA sequence: TGTGCCAGCAGCTTACTGTACTATGGCTACACCTTC. It translates to CASSLLYYGYTF. The V call is TRBV7-2, the J call TRBJ1-2; unclear D gene. The V and J ends lost 2 bases and 3 bases respectively, with 4 bases between them. CDR3 size: 12 residues. Per germline, CDR1 SGHTA and CDR2 FQGNSA.

In its sample, this clonotype was seen a few times. The chain is built from TRBV4-3 and TRBJ2-3; 10 bases are a match to TRBD2. Germline CDR1 and CDR2: LGHNA and YSLEER. The V gene end was trimmed by 0 bases and the J gene end by 2 bases; junction bases not matched to a gene: 5. The CDR3 consists of 17 residues. The CDR3 DNA sequence: TGCGCCAGCAGCCAAGATTGGCTAGCGGGGGACACAGATACGCAGTATTTT. Translated: CASSQDWLAGDTDTQYF.

The chain joins TRBV4-3 to TRBJ1-1; 7 bases map to TRBD1. The length of the CDR3 is 15 residues. CDR1 is LGHNA and CDR2 is YSLEER in the germline V gene. V lost 0 bases and J lost 2; bases outside the gene matches: 3. The CDR3 sequence: CASSQDAGGNTEAFF. CDR3 DNA: TGCGCCAGCAGCCAAGACGCAGGGGGAAACACTGAAGCTTTCTTT.

The CDR3 nucleotides read TGTGCCAGCAACTCTATCGGGGGGGCCGATGGAGATACGCAGTATTTT. Its translation is CASNSIGGADGDTQYF. The chain has TRBV27 and TRBJ2-3; 8 bases fit TRBD2. Trimming at V came to 7 bases and at J to 5 bases, leaving 14 bases not matched to a gene. The CDR3 covers 16 residues. Per germline, CDR1 MNHEY and CDR2 SMNVEV (reference sequence).

The table lists this clonotype with a few counts. V gene TRBV29-1 combines with J gene TRBJ1-2; 8 bases match TRBD1. Germline trimming cut 6 bases from V and 6 bases from J; bases unmatched to any gene: 9. Germline CDR1 and CDR2: SQVTM and ANQGSEA. There are 13 residues in the CDR3. Written as DNA, the CDR3 is TGCAGCGTCCTGGACAGGGCGCATCATGGCTACACCTTC. Translated, it gives CSVLDRAHHGYTF.

The chain joins TRBV7-7 to TRBJ2-4; 8 nucleotides match TRBD1. The end of the DNA is better explained by TRBJ2-7, so the J call may be wrong. CDR1 is SSHAT and CDR2 is FNYEAQ in the germline V gene (reference sequence). The length of the CDR3 is 15 residues. CDR3 amino acids: CASCLRTGITYEQYF. CDR3 bases: TGTGCTAGCTGCTTACGGACAGGGATAACCTACGAGCAGTACTTC.

The chain couples TRBV10-3 to TRBJ2-1; 14 positions agree with TRBD2. CDR1 and CDR2 from the germline V gene are ENHRY and SYGVKD. Trimming took 6 bases from V and 10 from J; bases not matched to a gene: 11. The length of the CDR3 is 16 residues. The CDR3 is CAISSTTSGGGGEQFF. The CDR3 DNA reads TGTGCCATCAGCAGTACGACTAGCGGGGGGGGCGGAGAGCAGTTCTTC.

J is TRBJ2-1 and V is TRBV7-2; a possible D gene is TRBD2 (6 bases). The CDR3 consists of 15 residues. Germline values: CDR1 SGHTA, CDR2 FQGNSA. V was shortened by 6 bases and J by 8 bases, with 20 bases between the two germline ends. CDR3 nucleotide sequence: TGTGCCAGCAGACCCACTAGCCTTAGGGTGGATGAGCAGTTCTTC. Translated: CASRPTSLRVDEQFF. The entire variable domain, with the rest obtained from reference TRBV7-2 and TRBJ2-1, is as follows: GAGVSQSPSNKVTEKGKDVELRCDPISGHTALYWYRQSLGQGLEFLIYFQGNSAPDKSGLPSDRFSAERTGGSVSTLTIQRTQQEDSAVYLCASRPTSLRVDEQFFGPGTRLTVL.

This sequence joins TRBV30 and TRBJ1-5; TRBD1 is a possible D gene (6 bases). The CDR3 has 14 residues. Looked up from germline, CDR1 is GTSNPN and CDR2 is SVGIG (reference sequence). Trimming shortened V by 3 bases and J by 7 bases, and 16 bases separated the two germline ends. The CDR3 here is CAWSPGGRQQPQHF. The CDR3 DNA follows: TGTGCCTGGAGCCCGGGGGGCAGGCAACAGCCCCAGCATTTT.